These 10 T cell receptor delta chains share one sample of origin, sequenced in a study of gamma-delta T cells after stem cell transplantation. TCRdb re-called the RT-PCR reads with CATT. There are some 1,700 delta-chain clones in the sample; 4% to 5.5% occur only once, and approximately 34% lies in the top ten. The source material was gamma-delta T cells. The origin of the receptors is a human donor. It is not recorded whose cells these are; they may come from a transplant donor.

This clone was seen only a few times. TCRdb's entry gives the protein of a much larger clone, which mismatches this DNA's translation at residue 3, likely from a read error; the protein reported here is translated from the DNA. The chain employs TRDV2 and TRDJ1; 9 positions match TRDD3. Germline assignment: CDR1 GEAIGNYY and CDR2 EKD. The CDR3 totals 18 residues. The CDR3 DNA sequence: TGTGCCCGTGACACCGTCTCGAAACTGGGGGAGAGCACCGATAAACTCATCTTT. Amino acid sequence: CARDTVSKLGESTDKLIF.

A few counts support this clone. The J gene is TRDJ1, the V gene TRDV2, with 8 positions matching TRDD3. CDR1 and CDR2 (germline): GEAIGNYY, EKD. With 3 bases clipped from V and 0 bases from J, the junction kept 11 bases outside the gene matches. The CDR3 length is 17 residues. The DNA for the CDR3 is TGTGCCTGTGACCCGCTACTGGGGGGCAGGTACACCGATAAACTCATCTTT. As protein: CACDPLLGGRYTDKLIF.

Notes on this clone: The likely explanation is a read error, given a far larger clone one base away. Other DNA sequences from this sample encode an identical CDR3 as well. In DNA, the CDR3 is TGTGCCTGTGACACCCTACTGGGGGACCCGACCCTGCTCACCGATAAACTCATCTTT. This translates into CACDTLLGDPTLLTDKLIF. The chain is built from TRDV2 and TRDJ1, with 9 bases that match TRDD3. This CDR3 has 19 amino acids. From germline, CDR1 is GEAIGNYY and CDR2 EKD. V lost 0 bases to trimming and J lost 1 base; unmatched junction nucleotides: 14.

Comments on this clone: This is likely an artifact of a read error, given a far larger clone one base away. The rearrangement uses TRDV2 and TRDJ3; 7 bases are shared with TRDD3. Germline CDR1 reads GEAIGNYY; CDR2 reads EKD. CDR3 length: 25 amino acids. After removal of 0 bases from V and 2 bases from J, the junction contained 27 bases not matched to a gene. The CDR3 DNA reads TGTGCCTGTGACACCGTGAGTGGATGGGGGACCCCGCTTCGTTTATCGCCCTGGGACACCCGACAGATGTTTTTC. Its translation: CACDTVSGWGTPLRLSPWDTRQMFF.

A note on this clone: This is likely an artifact of a read error, given a far larger clone one base away. V is TRDV2 and J is TRDJ1, with 13 bases aligning to TRDD3. The CDR3 extends over 20 amino acids. The V gene's germline CDR1 is GEAIGNYY and CDR2 EKD. In DNA form, the CDR3 reads TGTGCCTATGACACCGTTACTGGGGGATACGCCCAAAGGGCCACCGATAAACTCATCTTT. This sequence encodes CAYDTVTGGYAQRATDKLIF.

As for this clone: The protein in TCRdb stems from a much larger clone and differs at residue 3 from this DNA's translation, likely a read error; here the protein is translated from the DNA. The J gene is TRDJ1, the V gene TRDV2; 9 bases map to TRDD3. CDR3 length equals 16 residues. Per germline, CDR1 GEAIGNYY and CDR2 EKD. The CDR3 is CAREGLGDLYTDKLIF. In DNA form, the CDR3 reads TGTGCCCGTGAGGGACTGGGGGACCTGTACACCGATAAACTCATCTTT.

As for this clone: A read error may explain this, as a much larger clone is one base away. Other DNA sequences from this sample encode an identical CDR3 as well. This chain joins TRDV2 and TRDJ1; D perhaps matches TRDD3 (5 bases). With 7 bases removed from V and 0 bases from J, the gap between germline ends came to 20 bases. The CDR3 loop spans 16 amino acids. CDR1 and CDR2 from the germline V gene are GEAIGNYY and EKD. CDR3 amino acids: CACERLGDMYTDKLIF. CDR3 bases: TGTGCCTGCGAAAGGCTGGGAGACATGTACACCGATAAACTCATCTTT.

This clone is judged large. The sample has other DNA sequences that encode this CDR3 too. This sequence joins TRDV2 and TRDJ1; D gene ambiguous. The CDR3 loop spans 14 amino acids. CDR1 is GEAIGNYY and CDR2 is EKD in the germline V gene. Trimming removed 3 bases at V and 4 bases at J, with 14 bases between. The CDR3 DNA reads as TGTGCCTGTGACTCATTAGTCTTAGGCGATAAACTCATCTTT. This encodes CACDSLVLGDKLIF.

On this clone: A much larger clonotype is one base distant, so this may be a read error. Other DNA sequences in the same sample also yield this CDR3. This chain joins TRDV2 and TRDJ3; TRDD3 aligns across 9 bases. The V and J ends lost 0 bases and 0 bases, in that order; junction bases with no gene match: 20. Germline V gives CDR1 GEAIGNYY, CDR2 EKD. CDR3 length equals 24 residues. DNA of the CDR3: TGTGCCTGTGACACCATATCAGCGACCTCGCCCGGGGGATACAGCTCCTGGGACACCCGACAGATGTTTTTC. Residues: CACDTISATSPGGYSSWDTRQMFF.

By sample share, this clone is large. The identical CDR3 is also encoded by other nucleotide sequences in the sample. This sequence joins TRDV2 and TRDJ3; D may be TRDD3 (5 bases). The CDR3 runs 20 residues. The germline V and J ends were trimmed by 0 bases and 0 bases, with 17 bases remaining between them. Germline CDR1 reads GEAIGNYY; CDR2 reads EKD. Here the CDR3 reads CACDTGGFLPNSWDTRQMFF. For the CDR3, the DNA is TGTGCCTGTGACACCGGGGGGTTTCTCCCGAACTCCTGGGACACCCGACAGATGTTTTTC.